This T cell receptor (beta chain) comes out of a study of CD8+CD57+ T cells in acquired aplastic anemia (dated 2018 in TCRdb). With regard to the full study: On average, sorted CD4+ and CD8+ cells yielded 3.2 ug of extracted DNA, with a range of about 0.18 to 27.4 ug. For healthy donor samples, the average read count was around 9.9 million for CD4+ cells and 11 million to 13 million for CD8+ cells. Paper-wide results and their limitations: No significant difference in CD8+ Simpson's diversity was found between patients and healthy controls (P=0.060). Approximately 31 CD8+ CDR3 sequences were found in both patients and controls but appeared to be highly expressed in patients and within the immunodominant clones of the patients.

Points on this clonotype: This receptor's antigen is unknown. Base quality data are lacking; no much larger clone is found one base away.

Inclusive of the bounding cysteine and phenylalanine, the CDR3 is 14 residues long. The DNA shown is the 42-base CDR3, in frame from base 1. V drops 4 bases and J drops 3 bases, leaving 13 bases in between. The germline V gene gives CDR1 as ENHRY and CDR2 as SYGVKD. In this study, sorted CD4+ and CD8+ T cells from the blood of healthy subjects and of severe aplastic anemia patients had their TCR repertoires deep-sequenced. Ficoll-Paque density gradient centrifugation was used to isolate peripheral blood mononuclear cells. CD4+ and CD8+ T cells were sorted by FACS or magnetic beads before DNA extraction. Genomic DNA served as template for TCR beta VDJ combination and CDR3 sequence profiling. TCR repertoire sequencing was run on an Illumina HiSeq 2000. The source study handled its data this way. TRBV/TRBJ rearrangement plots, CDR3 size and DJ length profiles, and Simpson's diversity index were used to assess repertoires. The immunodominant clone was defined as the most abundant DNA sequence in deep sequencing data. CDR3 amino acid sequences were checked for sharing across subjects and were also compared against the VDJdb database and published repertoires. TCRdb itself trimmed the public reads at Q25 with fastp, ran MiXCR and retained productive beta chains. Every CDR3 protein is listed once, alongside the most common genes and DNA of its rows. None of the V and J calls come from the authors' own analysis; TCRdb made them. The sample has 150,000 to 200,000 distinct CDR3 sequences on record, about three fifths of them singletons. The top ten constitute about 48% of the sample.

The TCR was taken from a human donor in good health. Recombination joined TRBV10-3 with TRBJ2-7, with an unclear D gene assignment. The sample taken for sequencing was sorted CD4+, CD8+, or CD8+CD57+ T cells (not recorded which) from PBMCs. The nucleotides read TGTGCCATCAGTGGATCAACAGATTACTACGAGCAGTACTTC. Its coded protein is CAISGSTDYYEQYF.